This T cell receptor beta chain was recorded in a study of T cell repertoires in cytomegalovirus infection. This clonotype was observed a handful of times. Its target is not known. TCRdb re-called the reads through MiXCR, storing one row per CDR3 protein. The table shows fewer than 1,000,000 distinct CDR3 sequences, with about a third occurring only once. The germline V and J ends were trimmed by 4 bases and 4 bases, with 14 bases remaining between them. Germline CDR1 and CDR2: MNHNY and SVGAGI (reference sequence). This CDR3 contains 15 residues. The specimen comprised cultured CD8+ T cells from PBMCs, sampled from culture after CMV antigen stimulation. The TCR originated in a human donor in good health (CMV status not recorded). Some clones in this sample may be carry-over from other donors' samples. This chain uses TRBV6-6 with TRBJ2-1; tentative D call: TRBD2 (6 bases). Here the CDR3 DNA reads TGTGCCAGCAGTTGGGGGGTAGACAGTTACAATGAGCAGTTCTTC. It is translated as CASSWGVDSYNEQFF.